This T cell receptor (beta chain) was captured by sequencing in a study of shared clonotypes between healthy human individuals. Study-wide results and limits: How much donors shared clonotypes was expected to be affected by sequencing depth. Rarefaction gave evidence that sorted-subset sequencing remained incomplete despite large depth.

The method was immunoSEQ multiplex PCR; TCRdb's version includes in-frame clones alone and lacks a portion of them. The profile covers around 1 million clones, with less than 85% appearing a single time and about 1.5% taken by the ten largest. In regard to this clone: Its antigen is unknown. Other DNA variants within this sample encode the same CDR3.

Trimming removed 0 bases from V and 4 bases from J, with 5 bases in between. The CDR3 sequence is 13 residues long. Germline CDR1 is SGHRS and CDR2 is YFSETQ. The clonotype comes from a man in his late teens or twenties in good health. V usage is TRBV5-1 and J usage is TRBJ1-3; D not certain. What was sequenced was memory CD4+ T cells sorted from blood. Indicated subset: CD45RA-negative fraction. The CDR3 loop reads CASSLGPGNTIYF. DNA of the CDR3: TGCGCCAGCAGCTTGGGACCGGGAAACACCATATATTTT. Together with reference TRBV5-1 and TRBJ1-3, the CDR3 gives the full variable domain: KAGVTQTPRYLIKTRGQQVTLSCSPISGHRSVSWYQQTPGQGLQFLFEYFSETQRNKGNFPGRFSGRQFSNSRSEMNVSTLELGDSALYLCASSLGPGNTIYFGEGSWLTVV.